These 22 T cell receptor beta chains originate from one sample sequenced in a study of breast tumors, draining lymph nodes, adjacent tissues. TCRdb processed the multiplex PCR reads anew with MiXCR; each CDR3 protein has one entry. The table records 250,000 or so distinct CDR3 sequences, over 25% of them present only once. Breast cancer patients provided tissue from their axillary draining lymph nodes. The sequencing input was axillary lymph node tissue. Receptors originate from a female donor with breast cancer. Some clones in this sample may be carry-over from other donors' samples.

This clonotype was recorded many times. A read error may account for a junction end that differs from germline. The chain employs TRBV12-3 or TRBV12-4 and TRBJ2-6; D may be TRBD1 (6 bases). The CDR3 extends over 14 amino acids. The DNA of the CDR3 is TGTGCCAGCAGTTTATCAGGGGACACTGCCCCCTCGGCTTTC. Its translation: CASSLSGDTAPSAF.

This clonotype was picked up many times. The V call is TRBV29-1, the J call TRBJ2-6; D gene uncertain. There are 14 residues in the CDR3. Germline-derived CDR1 and CDR2 are SQVTM and ANQGSEA. V was cut by 4 bases and J by 2 bases, with 9 bases left in between. CDR3 sequence (DNA): TGCAGCGTTGCAGCGTTCGCTGGGGCCAACGTCCTGACTTTC. It translates to CSVAAFAGANVLTF. Full variable domain (rest looked up from reference TRBV29-1 and TRBJ2-6): SAVISQKPSRDICQRGTSLTIQCQVDSQVTMMFWYRQQPGQSLTLIATANQGSEATYESGFVIDKFPISRPNLTFSTLTVSNMSPEDSSIYLCSVAAFAGANVLTFGAGSRLTVL.

This clonotype showed up many times. This chain links TRBV5-1 with TRBJ2-3, with 8 bases aligning to TRBD2. CDR1 is SGHRS, CDR2 YFSETQ, per germline. The junction had 10 bases not matched to a gene; V was cut back by 5 bases and J by 2 bases. The CDR3 totals 16 residues. CDR3 DNA: TGCGCCAGCAGTCCCCAGCCGGGAGGGCCCACAGATACGCAGTATTTT. This sequence encodes CASSPQPGGPTDTQYF.

There are many counts of this clonotype. The chain has TRBV6-6 and TRBJ2-6; weak D call: TRBD1 (6 bases). V was shortened by 4 bases and J by 1 base, with 11 bases between the two germline ends. The CDR3 is 16 amino acids. CDR1 and CDR2 from the germline V gene are MNHNY and SVGAGI (reference sequence). CDR3 coding DNA: TGTGCCAGCAGTTTAGGCAGGGGTTCTGGGGCCAACGTCCTGACTTTC. The encoded protein is CASSLGRGSGANVLTF.

The chain uses TRBV5-1 and TRBJ2-5; 7 bases line up with TRBD2. Losses at the gene ends were 4 bases for V and 2 bases for J; bases not matched to a gene: 17. CDR1 and CDR2 from the germline V gene are SGHRS and YFSETQ. CDR3 length equals 18 residues. The CDR3 sequence is CASSPRTGRGETQETQYF. The CDR3 region has the DNA TGCGCCAGCAGCCCCCGAACCGGTCGGGGGGAGACACAAGAGACCCAGTACTTC.

The sample holds many counts of this clonotype. The gene calls are TRBV7-2 and TRBJ2-1; the D is unclear. This CDR3 has 13 amino acids. Trimming left V 5 bases short and J 5 bases short, with 10 bases between. The germline V gene encodes CDR1 SGHTA and CDR2 FQGNSA. CDR3 bases: TGTGCCAGCAGCCCAAGGGTGAACAATGAGCAGTTCTTC. Protein: CASSPRVNNEQFF.

In the case of this clonotype: Since a much larger clone is just one base distant, this may be a read error. This sequence joins TRBV5-4 and TRBJ1-4; the D is unclear. The CDR3 covers 11 residues. The germline gives CDR1 SGHNT, CDR2 YYREEE (reference sequence). V lost 3 bases and J lost 13, with 10 bases in between. CDR3 sequence: CASSSDGTLFF. CDR3 in DNA: TGTGCCAGCAGCTCGGACGGAACACTGTTTTTT.

The sample holds many counts of this clonotype. The V and J genes are TRBV4-3 and TRBJ2-5; TRBD1 or TRBD2 may be the D gene (5 bases each). Trimming left V 0 bases short and J 7 bases short, with 9 bases between. The V gene's germline CDR1 is LGHNA and CDR2 YSLEER. The CDR3 is 13 residues long. The CDR3 here is CASSQDGGLTQYF. CDR3 coding DNA: TGCGCCAGCAGCCAAGATGGGGGATTGACCCAGTACTTC.

In its sample, this clonotype was seen many times. This chain uses TRBV5-1 with TRBJ2-2; D is undetermined. The ends were cut back, 4 bases at V and 0 bases at J, with 10 bases in the middle. The CDR3 extends over 15 amino acids. The germline gives CDR1 SGHRS, CDR2 YFSETQ. In nucleotides, the CDR3 is TGCGCCAGCAGCGCCGCCTCTTCGAACACCGGGGAGCTGTTTTTT. This sequence encodes CASSAASSNTGELFF. Together with reference TRBV5-1 and TRBJ2-2, the CDR3 gives the full variable domain: KAGVTQTPRYLIKTRGQQVTLSCSPISGHRSVSWYQQTPGQGLQFLFEYFSETQRNKGNFPGRFSGRQFSNSRSEMNVSTLELGDSALYLCASSAASSNTGELFFGEGSRLTVL.

With regard to this clonotype: Relative to the germline gene, one junction end is altered; a read error may explain this. The chain couples TRBV2 to TRBJ2-5, with 8 positions matching TRBD1. Germline-derived CDR1 and CDR2 are SNHLY and FYNNEI. The CDR3 extends over 13 amino acids. This chain's CDR3 is CAGSPTGEETQYF. In nucleotides, the CDR3 is TGTGCCGGCAGTCCGACAGGGGAAGAAACCCAGTACTTC.

Worth noting for this clonotype: A much larger clone sits a single nucleotide away, making a read error possible. This chain uses TRBV7-2 with TRBJ2-5, with 7 bases matching TRBD1. Germline V lookup: CDR1 SGHTA, CDR2 FQGNSA. The CDR3 consists of 13 residues. The CDR3 bases are TGCGCCAGCAGAGACAGGGCATGGGAGACCCAGTACTTC. This sequence encodes CASRDRAWETQYF.

This clonotype was detected many times. The genes are TRBV20-1 and TRBJ2-1; no clear D gene. Germline CDR1 reads DFQATT; CDR2 reads SNEGSKA (reference sequence). CDR3 size: 11 residues. Deletions cut 3 bases from V and 4 bases from J, with 4 bases between. The DNA of the CDR3 is TGCAGTGCTAGGGTTTACAATGAGCAGTTCTTC. Translation: CSARVYNEQFF.

This clonotype was seen many times. The V and J genes are TRBV5-1 and TRBJ2-3, with D tentatively TRBD2 (6 bases). Trimming removed 3 bases from V and 2 bases from J, with 16 bases in between. CDR1 is SGHRS, CDR2 YFSETQ, per germline. The CDR3 runs to 16 residues. CDR3 DNA: TGCGCCAGCAGCTGGAGGGGCGGGATCAACACAGATACGCAGTATTTT. This sequence encodes CASSWRGGINTDTQYF.

There are many counts of this clonotype. The chain couples TRBV20-1 to TRBJ2-5, with D possibly TRBD2 on 6 matching bases. Germline CDR1 and CDR2: DFQATT and SNEGSKA (reference sequence). This CDR3 has 18 residues. Trimming removed 3 bases at V and 5 bases at J, with 28 bases between. CDR3 in DNA: TGCAGTGCTAGGGCTGGAGGGAGAGGGTTGCTATTCGAGGAGACCCAGTACTTC. Translation gives CSARAGGRGLLFEETQYF.

This clonotype has a count of ten or more. The J gene is TRBJ1-6, the V gene TRBV27, with D possibly TRBD1 on 5 matching bases. V was trimmed by 0 bases and J by 8 bases, leaving 11 bases between them. Germline loops: CDR1 MNHEY, CDR2 SMNVEV (reference sequence). The CDR3 contains 15 residues. CDR3 loop: CASSLSVRADSPLHF. CDR3 bases: TGTGCCAGCAGTTTATCAGTCAGGGCAGATTCACCCCTCCACTTT.

This clonotype was seen at least ten times. The V call is TRBV2, the J call TRBJ2-5; D uncertain. This CDR3 has 12 residues. Germline CDR1 and CDR2: SNHLY and FYNNEI. Trimming shortened V by 1 base and J by 5 bases, and 5 bases separated the two germline ends. CDR3 amino acids: CASSEVAETQYF. As DNA, the CDR3 is TGTGCCAGCAGTGAAGTTGCCGAGACCCAGTACTTC.

In its sample, this clonotype was seen many times. This rearrangement joins TRBV15 to TRBJ2-3; a possible D gene is TRBD2 (7 bases). CDR3 size: 18 residues. Trimming cost V 3 bases and J 4 bases, with 23 bases left between them. Germline V CDR1 and CDR2: LNHNV, YYDKDF (reference sequence). The CDR3 DNA follows: TGTGCCACCAGCAGGGAATTCGTCCTCGGGGGGCGCGCAGATACGCAGTATTTT. Its translation: CATSREFVLGGRADTQYF.

This clonotype was found a few times. This chain joins TRBV27 and TRBJ2-1; 7 bases are a match to TRBD2. This CDR3 spans 18 amino acids. V shed 4 bases, J shed 4 bases, and the junction held 16 bases outside the gene matches. Germline-derived CDR1 and CDR2 are MNHEY and SMNVEV (reference sequence). CDR3 bases: TGTGCCAGCAGTTCCTCACGGGGACTAAGGGGACTTTACAATGAGCAGTTCTTC. It yields the protein CASSSSRGLRGLYNEQFF.

This clonotype was counted at least ten times. V gene TRBV12-5 combines with J gene TRBJ2-1; 13 bases fit TRBD2. V dropped 3 bases and J dropped 6; count of bases not matched to a gene: 5. CDR3 length: 16 amino acids. Germline lookup yields CDR1 LGHNT and CDR2 FRNRAP. CDR3 sequence reads: CASGLGGTSGINEQFF. The CDR3 DNA reads as TGTGCTAGTGGTTTAGGTGGGACTAGCGGGATCAATGAGCAGTTCTTC.

This clonotype was found many times. The chain couples TRBV11-2 to TRBJ2-7; unclear D gene. In germline, CDR1 is SGHAT, CDR2 FQNNGV. This CDR3 region has 16 residues. The V end lost 0 bases, the J end lost 0 bases, and 12 bases lay between the germline ends. CDR3 sequence reads: CASSLEWSRFSYEQYF. As DNA, the CDR3 is TGTGCCAGCAGCTTAGAGTGGTCGAGGTTCTCCTACGAGCAGTACTTC.

The V and J genes are TRBV20-1 and TRBJ2-1; 14 nucleotides match TRBD2. Germline loops: CDR1 DFQATT, CDR2 SNEGSKA (reference sequence). Losses at the gene ends were 6 bases for V and 8 bases for J; bases not matched to a gene: 12. This CDR3 contains 16 residues. For the CDR3, the DNA is TGCAGTGCCCCGGGACTAGCGGGAGTAAAAGCTTATGAGCAGTTCTTC. Translation: CSAPGLAGVKAYEQFF.

This clonotype was counted at least ten times. The chain recombines TRBV7-9 with TRBJ2-3, with D unresolved. This CDR3 contains 13 residues. Germline CDR1 is SEHNR and CDR2 is FQNEAQ (reference sequence). Trimming shortened V by 5 bases and J by 2 bases, and 8 bases separated the two germline ends. The CDR3 DNA reads TGTGCCAGCAGCGGGGTCTCCACAGATACGCAGTATTTT. Translating it yields CASSGVSTDTQYF.